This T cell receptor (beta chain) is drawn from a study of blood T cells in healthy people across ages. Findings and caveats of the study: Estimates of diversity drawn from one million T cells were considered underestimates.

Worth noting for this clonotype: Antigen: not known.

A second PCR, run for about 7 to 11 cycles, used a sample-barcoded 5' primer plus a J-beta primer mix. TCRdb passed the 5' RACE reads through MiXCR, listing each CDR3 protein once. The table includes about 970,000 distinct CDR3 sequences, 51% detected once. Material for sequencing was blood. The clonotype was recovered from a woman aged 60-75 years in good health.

The CDR3 sequence: CSATGTSAPVGYF. The CDR3 coding sequence is TGCAGTGCGACCGGGACTAGCGCCCCGGTGGGGTACTTC. The rearrangement links TRBV20-1 to TRBJ2-7; 10 positions agree with TRBD2. CDR1 is DFQATT and CDR2 is SNEGSKA in the germline V gene (reference sequence). CDR3 length: 13 residues. The junction had 14 bases not matched to a gene; V was cut back by 6 bases and J by 12 bases.